These 11 T cell receptor beta chains originate from one sample sequenced in a study of T cell repertoires in cytomegalovirus infection. TCRdb reanalysed the reads using MiXCR and keeps one entry per CDR3 protein. The profile covers a few hundred thousand distinct CDR3 sequences, with approximately 25% appearing a single time and roughly 13% taken by the ten largest. Material for sequencing was PBMCs. These receptors all stem from a human donor in good health (CMV status not recorded). Some clones in this sample may be carry-over from other donors' samples.

This clonotype was picked up many times. V is TRBV7-3 and J is TRBJ1-6; TRBD1 matches at 10 bases. The CDR3 totals 16 residues. Trimming cost V 0 bases and J 6 bases; bases outside gene matches: 2. The germline gives CDR1 SGHTA, CDR2 FQGTGA. CDR3 bases: TGTGCCAGCAGCTTAACGGGACAGGGGATTAATTCACCCCTCCACTTT. It yields the protein CASSLTGQGINSPLHF.

The chain is built from TRBV24-1 and TRBJ2-1; 8 bases are shared with TRBD2. The CDR3 totals 14 residues. CDR1 is KGHDR and CDR2 is SFDVKD in the germline V gene. V shed 4 bases and J 12 bases; nucleotides not matched to a gene: 10. CDR3 residues: CATSDPWTSLPQFF. CDR3 DNA: TGTGCCACCAGTGACCCCTGGACTAGCTTGCCGCAGTTCTTC.

This clonotype has just one count. CDR3 protein: CASSPGGQGTSPLHF. The CDR3 DNA reads as TGTGCCAGCAGCCCGGGGGGACAGGGGACTTCACCCCTCCACTTT. The genes are TRBV11-2 and TRBJ1-6, with TRBD1 identical over 10 bases. This CDR3 is 15 amino acids long. V dropped 5 bases and J dropped 9; count of bases not matched to a gene: 7. Germline V gives CDR1 SGHAT, CDR2 FQNNGV. The variable domain in full, with the rest retrieved from reference TRBV11-2 and TRBJ1-6, is EAGVAQSPRYKIIEKRQSVAFWCNPISGHATLYWYQQILGQGPKLLIQFQNNGVVDDSQLPKDRFSAERLKGVDSTLKIQPAKLEDSAVYLCASSPGGQGTSPLHFGNGTRLTVT.

This clonotype was detected only a few times. The chain links TRBV30 to TRBJ2-1; 10 nucleotides agree with TRBD2. Trimming removed 3 bases from V and 6 bases from J; junction bases left unmatched: 14. Germline CDR1 and CDR2: GTSNPN and SVGIG (reference sequence). The CDR3 runs 17 residues. CDR3: CAWSSGAGGLWRNEQFF. CDR3 nucleotide sequence: TGTGCCTGGAGCTCTGGAGCGGGAGGGCTATGGCGCAATGAGCAGTTCTTC.

The V call is TRBV7-2, the J call TRBJ1-2; 7 bases line up with TRBD1. Germline CDR1 is SGHTA and CDR2 is FQGNSA. This CDR3 contains 15 residues. V shed 3 bases and J 8 bases; nucleotides not matched to a gene: 12. This chain's CDR3 is CASSFGPQGVGGYTF. In DNA form, the CDR3 reads TGTGCCAGCAGCTTTGGTCCTCAGGGGGTCGGGGGCTACACCTTC. The full variable domain, rest sourced from reference TRBV7-2 and TRBJ1-2, is GAGVSQSPSNKVTEKGKDVELRCDPISGHTALYWYRQSLGQGLEFLIYFQGNSAPDKSGLPSDRFSAERTGGSVSTLTIQRTQQEDSAVYLCASSFGPQGVGGYTFGSGTRLTVV.

V gene TRBV10-3 combines with J gene TRBJ2-2; D unclear. The ends were cut back, 2 bases at V and 6 bases at J, with 7 bases in the middle. CDR1 and CDR2 (germline): ENHRY, SYGVKD. CDR3 length equals 13 residues. CDR3 residues: CAISEASSGELFF. DNA for the CDR3: TGTGCCATCAGTGAGGCTAGTTCCGGGGAGCTGTTTTTT.

This clonotype was counted between two and nine times. The rearrangement uses TRBV29-1 and TRBJ2-3; D not resolved. Germline CDR1 SQVTM, CDR2 ANQGSEA. This CDR3 is built from 13 residues. V gave up 1 base and J gave up 0 bases, with 5 bases separating them. The DNA of the CDR3 is TGCAGCGTTGAAGGGCGGAGCACAGATACGCAGTATTTT. It yields the protein CSVEGRSTDTQYF.

There are a few counts of this clonotype. The rearrangement joins TRBV6-1 to TRBJ2-7; 9 bases match TRBD1. The trim removed 6 bases at V and 0 bases at J, leaving 6 bases unmatched. This CDR3 region has 15 residues. The germline V gene encodes CDR1 MNHNS and CDR2 SASEGT. This CDR3 reads CASRPGQGGSYEQYV. The CDR3 DNA reads as TGTGCCAGCAGACCGGGACAGGGAGGCTCCTACGAGCAGTACGTC.

The rearrangement links TRBV6-1 to TRBJ2-3; 11 nucleotides align to TRBD2. V shed 5 bases, J shed 4 bases, and the junction held 5 bases outside the gene matches. CDR3 length: 15 residues. Germline V CDR1 and CDR2: MNHNS, SASEGT. CDR3 nucleotides: TGTGCCAGCAGTCCAACTAGCGGGAGTCCAGATACGCAGTATTTT. The encoded protein is CASSPTSGSPDTQYF.

This clonotype was recorded at least ten times. The rearrangement links TRBV7-8 to TRBJ2-2; possible D gene TRBD2, 6 bases. The CDR3 covers 15 residues. Germline CDR1 and CDR2: SGHVS and FQNEAQ. V was clipped by 3 bases and J by 2 bases, with 10 bases between them. The CDR3 DNA reads TGTGCCAGCAGCTTCTGGGGAGGAAACACCGGGGAGCTGTTTTTT. Translated: CASSFWGGNTGELFF.

This clonotype was picked up one time. The V call is TRBV2, the J call TRBJ2-3, with a tentative D call TRBD2 (7 bases). Germline V gives CDR1 SNHLY, CDR2 FYNNEI. V was shortened by 8 bases and J by 0 bases, with 15 bases between the two germline ends. The length of the CDR3 is 15 residues. CDR3 sequence (DNA): TGTGCCAGCTGGGTCGGGGGGCCCAGCACAGATACGCAGTATTTT. It specifies CASWVGGPSTDTQYF.